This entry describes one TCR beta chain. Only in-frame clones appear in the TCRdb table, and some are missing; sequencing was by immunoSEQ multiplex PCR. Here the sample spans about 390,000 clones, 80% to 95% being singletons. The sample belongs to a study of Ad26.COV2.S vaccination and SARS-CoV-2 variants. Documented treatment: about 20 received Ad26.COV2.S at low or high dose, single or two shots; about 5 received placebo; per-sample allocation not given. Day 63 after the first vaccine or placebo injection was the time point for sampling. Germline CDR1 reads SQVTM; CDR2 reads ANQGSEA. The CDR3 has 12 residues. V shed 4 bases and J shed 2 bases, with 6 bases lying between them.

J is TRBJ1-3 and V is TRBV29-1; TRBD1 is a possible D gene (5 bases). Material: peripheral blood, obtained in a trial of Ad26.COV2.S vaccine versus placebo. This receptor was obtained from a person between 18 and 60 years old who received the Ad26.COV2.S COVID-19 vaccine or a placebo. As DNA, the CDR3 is TGCAGCGTTGCAGGGACTGGAAACACCATATATTTT. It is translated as CSVAGTGNTIYF.